This TCR beta chain came from a study of blood T cell repertoires in COVID-19. The CDR3 runs to 14 residues. Trimming took 1 base from V and 3 from J, leaving 9 bases between them. CDR1 and CDR2 from the germline V gene are SGHTA and FQGNSA. This clone was detected only a few times. Sequencing was performed with immunoSEQ multiplex PCR; in TCRdb, only in-frame clones are kept and a portion is missing. The profile covers around 140,000 clones, with about 87% appearing a single time and 35% to 45% taken by the ten largest. This sequence joins TRBV7-2 and TRBJ2-5, with a weak D call TRBD2 (6 bases). The sequence was collected from a human donor in a cohort sampled during active COVID-19. The sequenced material came from peripheral blood. The CDR3, as DNA: TGTGCCAGCAGCTTAGTTCGGGGGAAAGAGACCCAGTACTTC. Encoded protein: CASSLVRGKETQYF.